This entry lists 8 T cell receptor beta chains sequenced from one sample in a study of spatial heterogeneity in lung cancer. Study-wide results and caveats: Tumor mutation counts were tracked by expanded intratumoral alpha and beta TCR counts.

The time point here: sample taken at primary tumor resection. No cognate antigen is known for these TCRs. In TCRdb, the 5' RACE reads were re-called with MiXCR into one record per CDR3 protein. The table lists some 7,000 distinct CDR3 sequences, 6.5% to 7% of them singletons. Sequencing used lung tumor tissue, obtained at surgery. Source of these receptors: a male donor with early-stage non-small cell lung cancer.

In its sample, this clonotype was seen many times. The CDR3 is CASSRGQGNQPQHF. The CDR3 DNA is TGTGCCAGCAGTCGCGGACAGGGCAATCAGCCCCAGCATTTT. The chain uses TRBV27 and TRBJ1-5; TRBD1 aligns across 7 bases. Germline CDR1 reads MNHEY; CDR2 reads SMNVEV (reference sequence). V dropped 5 bases and J dropped 2; count of bases not matched to a gene: 3. The CDR3 is made up of 14 amino acids.

This clonotype appeared many times. The chain links TRBV4-3 to TRBJ2-3; D gene unclear. This CDR3 is built from 14 residues. The germline V and J ends were trimmed by 4 bases and 2 bases, with 10 bases remaining between them. Germline V gene lookup returns CDR1 LGHNA and CDR2 YSLEER. The CDR3 loop reads CASSLSGPTDTQYF. In nucleotides, the CDR3 is TGCGCCAGCAGCCTATCCGGGCCCACAGATACGCAGTATTTT.

There are many counts of this clonotype. The rearrangement links TRBV4-3 to TRBJ2-5; the D is unclear. Trimming stripped 0 bases from V and 5 bases from J, with 7 bases between. Per germline, CDR1 LGHNA and CDR2 YSLEER. This CDR3 is built from 13 residues. CDR3 residues: CASSQEVRETQYF. The DNA of the CDR3 is TGCGCCAGCAGCCAAGAGGTCAGGGAGACCCAGTACTTC.

The table lists this clonotype with many counts. This rearrangement joins TRBV9 to TRBJ2-5, with a weak D call TRBD2 (5 bases). The CDR3 totals 15 residues. The V end was cut by 4 bases, the J end by 4 bases, with 17 bases between. Germline CDR1 is SGDLS and CDR2 is YYNGEE. The CDR3 spells CASSRGNSMAETQYF. CDR3 DNA: TGTGCCAGCAGCAGAGGGAATAGCATGGCAGAGACCCAGTACTTC. The entire variable domain, with the rest obtained from reference TRBV9 and TRBJ2-5, is as follows: DSGVTQTPKHLITATGQRVTLRCSPRSGDLSVYWYQQSLDQGLQFLIQYYNGEERAKGNILERFSAQQFPDLHSELNLSSLELGDSALYFCASSRGNSMAETQYFGPGTRLLVL.

This clonotype is labeled medium-sized (0.01 to 0.1%). The J gene is TRBJ1-5, the V gene TRBV15; no clear D gene. The V end lost 0 bases, the J end lost 0 bases, and 3 bases lay between the germline ends. Germline values: CDR1 LNHNV, CDR2 YYDKDF (reference sequence). The length of the CDR3 is 14 residues. The CDR3 nucleotides are TGTGCCACCAGCAGAGACGGTAGCAATCAGCCCCAGCATTTT. Protein sequence: CATSRDGSNQPQHF.

This clonotype is labeled medium-sized. This chain uses TRBV7-2 with TRBJ2-1; possibly TRBD1 for D (6 bases). From germline, CDR1 is SGHTA and CDR2 FQGNSA. Trimming removed 3 bases at V and 2 bases at J, with 11 bases between. CDR3 size: 15 residues. The CDR3 protein is CASSFLRQAYNEQFF. CDR3 sequence (DNA): TGTGCCAGCAGCTTCCTTCGACAGGCCTACAATGAGCAGTTCTTC.

This clonotype was picked up many times. CDR3 protein: CASSFRSTIADTQYF. CDR3 DNA: TGTGCCAGCAGCTTTCGGTCGACGATAGCAGATACGCAGTATTTT. The chain combines TRBV7-8 with TRBJ2-3; no clear D. This CDR3 has 15 residues. The V and J ends lost 3 bases and 4 bases respectively, with 14 bases between them. CDR1 is SGHVS and CDR2 is FQNEAQ in the germline V gene. Supplemented by reference TRBV7-8 and TRBJ2-3, the full variable domain reads GAGVSQSPRYKVAKRGQDVALRCDPISGHVSLFWYQQALGQGPEFLTYFQNEAQLDKSGLPSDRFFAERPEGSVSTLKIQRTQQEDSAVYLCASSFRSTIADTQYFGPGTRLTVL.

There are a few counts of this clonotype. One base away lies a much larger clone, so this may be a sequencing read error. The J gene is TRBJ2-4, the V gene TRBV12-5, with D maybe TRBD1 (6 bases). CDR3 size: 13 residues. V lost 9 bases and J 1 base, leaving 10 bases between the germline ends. CDR1 and CDR2 from the germline V gene are LGHNT and FRNRAP. The CDR3 region is CARTQGAKNIQYF. The CDR3 bases are TGTGCTAGAACGCAGGGGGCCAAAAACATTCAGTACTTC.